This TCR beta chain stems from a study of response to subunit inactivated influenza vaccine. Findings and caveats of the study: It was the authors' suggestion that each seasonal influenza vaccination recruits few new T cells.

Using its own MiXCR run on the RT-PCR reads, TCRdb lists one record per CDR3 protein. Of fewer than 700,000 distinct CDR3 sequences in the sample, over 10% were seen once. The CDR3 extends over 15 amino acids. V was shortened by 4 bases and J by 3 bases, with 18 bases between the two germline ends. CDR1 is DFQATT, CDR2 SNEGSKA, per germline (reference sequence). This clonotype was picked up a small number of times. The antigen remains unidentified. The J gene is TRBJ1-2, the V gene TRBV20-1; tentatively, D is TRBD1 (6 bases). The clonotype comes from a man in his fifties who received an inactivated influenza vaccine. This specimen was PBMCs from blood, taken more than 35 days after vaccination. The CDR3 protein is CSATLRDQGYYGYTF. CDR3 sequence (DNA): TGCAGTGCTACTCTCCGGGATCAGGGGTACTATGGCTACACCTTC.